This T cell receptor (beta chain) was identified during a study of T cell changes during pregnancy in multiple sclerosis. This table comes from immunoSEQ multiplex PCR, and its TCRdb copy is limited to in-frame clones, with some not included. The sample has about 98,000 clones, around 90% seen once. CDR3 length equals 14 residues. The germline V gene encodes CDR1 SGHKS and CDR2 YYEKEE (reference sequence). After removal of 1 base from V and 7 bases from J, the junction contained 6 bases not matched to a gene. The receptor comes from a female donor in good health, enrolled as a control in a pregnancy study. The sequences come from peripheral blood, collected after pregnancy. V gene TRBV5-5 combines with J gene TRBJ1-2, with 8 bases identical to TRBD1. CDR3 DNA: TGTGCCAGCAGCTTGCAGGACAGGGTTCGTGGCTACACCTTC. It codes for CASSLQDRVRGYTF.